This T cell receptor beta chain was recovered during a study of response to subunit inactivated influenza vaccine listed by TCRdb under 2018. A note on the overall study: To follow how T cells responded to a trivalent subunit inactivated influenza vaccine, the researchers relied on deep quantitative profiling of the T cell receptor repertoire. The investigation overall reported the following: According to the authors, only a limited number of new T cells may be recruited by each seasonal influenza vaccination.

In the case of this clonotype: What antigen it recognizes has not been identified. No base quality values were provided; no much bigger clone lies one nucleotide off.

V gives up 5 bases and J gives up 4 bases, and the segment between their germline ends measures 12 bases. The germline V gene supplies CDR1 SNHLY and CDR2 FYNNEI. Its CDR3 holds 14 amino acids, cysteine through phenylalanine. The entry retains the CDR3 DNA only, 42 bases that are in frame from base 1. Library preparation employed RT-PCR. TCRdb shows the sequencer as Illumina HiSeq 2500. The public reads were reanalyzed by TCRdb: fastp trimming at Q25, MiXCR alignment, in-frame beta chains only. Rows with a matching CDR3 protein are joined into one entry that keeps the most common DNA and genes. Counted in this sample were 550,000 to 800,000 distinct CDR3 sequences; approximately 14% of them appeared once. The biggest ten clones account for around 7% of the sample.

The sequencing here drew on PBMCs from blood, taken 14 to 15 days before vaccination. This sequence uses TRBV2 and TRBJ2-1; no D segment can be confidently identified. The origin of this receptor is a man aged 50 to 59 who received an inactivated influenza vaccine. Donor details come from another sample of the same person, matched by shared clones. For the CDR3, the sequence is CASSTLDGYNEQFF. The nucleotides read TGTGCCAGCAGTACGTTGGACGGTTACAATGAGCAGTTCTTC.